The TCR beta chain described here comes from a study of T cells after posttransplantation cyclophosphamide. The study, taken as a whole, reports: Donor CD8+ memory clones often dominated recipient blood repertoires at later times. Blood and skin or GI T cell repertoires showed limited TRB overlap. TRB clonality was highly associated with recipient CMV seropositivity and reactivation.

This CDR3 comprises 15 residues. The ends lost 4 bases at V and 4 bases at J; junction bases unmatched: 9. From germline, CDR1 is SGHNT and CDR2 YYREEE (reference sequence). Profiled with immunoSEQ multiplex PCR; TCRdb holds only in-frame clones, not every one. This sample has about 19,000 clones, with over 65% found just once. About this clone itself: Its antigen is still unknown.

Busulfan-fludarabine conditioning, marrow transplant, and cyclophosphamide on days +3 and +4 were administered. The rearrangement uses TRBV5-4 and TRBJ2-3, with 7 positions matching TRBD1. Material: PBMCs, obtained after an allogeneic stem cell transplant with post-transplant cyclophosphamide. This clonotype was obtained from a young adult male patient who received an allogeneic stem cell transplant from a related donor, was CMV-positive, and had acute GVHD only. Among the T cells, some may be from the graft donor. The CDR3 here is CASSPGTARADTQYF. CDR3 bases: TGTGCCAGCAGCCCCGGGACAGCGCGGGCAGATACGCAGTATTTT.